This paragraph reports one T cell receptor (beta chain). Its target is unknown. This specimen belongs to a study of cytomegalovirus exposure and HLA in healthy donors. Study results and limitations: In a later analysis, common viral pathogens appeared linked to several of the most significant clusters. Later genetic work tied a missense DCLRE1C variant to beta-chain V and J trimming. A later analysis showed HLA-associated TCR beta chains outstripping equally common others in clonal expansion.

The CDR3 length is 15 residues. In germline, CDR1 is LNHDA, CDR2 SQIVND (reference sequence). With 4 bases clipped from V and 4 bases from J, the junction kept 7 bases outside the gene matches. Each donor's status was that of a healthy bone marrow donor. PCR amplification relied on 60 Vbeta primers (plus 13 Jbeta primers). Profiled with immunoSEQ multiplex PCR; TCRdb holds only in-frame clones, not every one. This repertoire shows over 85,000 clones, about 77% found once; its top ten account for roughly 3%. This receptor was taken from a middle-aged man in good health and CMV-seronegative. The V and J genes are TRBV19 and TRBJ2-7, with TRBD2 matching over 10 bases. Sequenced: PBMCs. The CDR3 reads CASSSNGLAAYEQYF. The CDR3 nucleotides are TGTGCCAGTAGTAGTAATGGACTAGCGGCATACGAGCAGTACTTC.